This T cell receptor (beta chain) was sequenced in a study of blood T cells in healthy people across ages. Total RNA extracted from each sample amounted to at least 6 micrograms. The use of a sample-barcoded 5' primer and a J-beta primer mix characterized a second PCR of about 7 to 12 cycles. TCRdb reprocessed the 5' RACE reads with MiXCR, giving one entry per CDR3 protein. The data contain 950,000 to 1,200,000 distinct CDR3 sequences, around two fifths of them seen just once; the ten biggest clones take up around 14%. CDR1 SGHKS and CDR2 YYEKEE come from the germline V gene (reference sequence). The CDR3 runs 16 residues. Deletions cut 2 bases from V and 6 bases from J, with 18 bases between.

The sequence derives from a man younger than 35 in good health. The chain couples TRBV5-5 to TRBJ1-5, with a weak D call TRBD1 (5 bases). Sequencing used blood. CDR3 residues: CASSLNPGVDIQPQHF. CDR3 in DNA: TGTGCCAGCAGCTTAAACCCGGGGGTGGATATTCAGCCCCAGCATTTT.